Presented here are 6 T cell receptor beta chains from one specimen sequenced in a study of blood T cell repertoires in COVID-19. Sequenced by immunoSEQ multiplex PCR; TCRdb stores in-frame clones only, minus some. Of 180,000 or so clones listed, about nine tenths are singletons. Input material: peripheral blood. The receptor source for this set is a man younger than 30 with active or convalescent COVID-19.

The genes are TRBV2 and TRBJ1-2; tentative D call: TRBD1 (5 bases). Looked up from germline, CDR1 is SNHLY and CDR2 is FYNNEI. With 3 bases removed from V and 4 bases from J, the gap between germline ends came to 9 bases. The CDR3 is 13 amino acids. The CDR3 here is CASSDGGVYGYTF. In nucleotides, the CDR3 is TGTGCCAGCAGTGACGGGGGGGTCTATGGCTACACCTTC.

J is TRBJ2-3 and V is TRBV7-8; D might be TRBD2 (6 bases). Germline CDR1 SGHVS, CDR2 FQNEAQ. The ends were cut back, 2 bases at V and 2 bases at J, with 14 bases in the middle. CDR3 length: 16 amino acids. CDR3 nucleotides: TGTGCCAGCAGCTTAATGGGGGGAATACTCACAGATACGCAGTATTTT. Its translation: CASSLMGGILTDTQYF.

This clone showed up just once. V is TRBV2 and J is TRBJ2-3, with 7 bases lining up with TRBD1. Trimming took 10 bases from V and 0 from J; bases not matched to a gene: 7. Germline-derived CDR1 and CDR2 are SNHLY and FYNNEI. The CDR3 has 14 residues. The CDR3 DNA reads TGTGCCACGTTCCGGGACAGTAGCACAGATACGCAGTATTTT. It is translated as CATFRDSSTDTQYF.

The J gene is TRBJ1-5, the V gene TRBV19; D is ambiguous. The CDR3 runs to 14 residues. Germline CDR1 reads LNHDA; CDR2 reads SQIVND (reference sequence). Between the trimmed V and J ends, which lost 6 bases and 3 bases, there was a span of 12 bases. CDR3 DNA sequence: TGTGCCAGTAGCTCAGTAGCGGACAATCAGCCCCAGCATTTT. This codes for CASSSVADNQPQHF. Filled out from reference TRBV19 and TRBJ1-5, the complete variable domain reads DGGITQSPKYLFRKEGQNVTLSCEQNLNHDAMYWYRQDPGQGLRLIYYSQIVNDFQKGDIAEGYSVSREKKESFPLTVTSAQKNPTAFYLCASSSVADNQPQHFGDGTRLSIL.

This rearrangement joins TRBV3-1 (or the pseudogene TRBV3-2) to TRBJ2-5; 10 nucleotides align to TRBD2. The CDR3 covers 14 residues. J lost 3 bases, V lost 4 bases, and 2 bases had no gene match. The germline V gene encodes CDR1 LGHDT and CDR2 YNNKEL (reference sequence). The CDR3 here is CASSRTSGKETQYF. DNA of the CDR3: TGTGCCAGCAGCCGAACTAGCGGGAAAGAGACCCAGTACTTC.

This rearrangement joins TRBV6-1 to TRBJ1-3, with 11 bases matching TRBD1. Trimming took 3 bases from V and 4 from J; bases not matched to a gene: 5. The CDR3 contains 16 residues. Germline V gene lookup returns CDR1 MNHNS and CDR2 SASEGT. CDR3 sequence reads: CASSDRDRGSGNTIYF. The CDR3 bases are TGTGCCAGCAGTGACCGGGACAGGGGGTCGGGAAACACCATATATTTT.